The entry that follows covers one TCR beta chain sequence. Its cognate antigen has yet to be identified. Per-base qualities were not stored, and no clone one base away is much larger. This entry is derived from a study of cytomegalovirus exposure and HLA in healthy donors (dated by TCRdb to 2016 to 2017). Study-level background: An earlier analysis of fewer than 750 of the donors reported 276 Gb of sequence data and around 110 million unique TCR beta sequences obtained from roughly 180 million T cells. To study patterns of TCR occurrence, a later analysis re-analyzed previously published TCR beta repertoires from 666 donors and added high-resolution HLA genotyping. HLA typing covered class I and class II loci at four-digit resolution. To predict cytomegalovirus infection status, the study combined high-throughput TCR immunosequencing, statistical association of individual TCRs with disease status, and machine learning. The T cell repertoires of around 670 subjects were profiled by immunosequencing and related to cytomegalovirus serostatus. Every repertoire in the discovery cohort had been generated on one and the same sequencing platform. The aim of the study was to test whether cataloging public T cell receptors could identify signatures of past pathogen exposure. Roughly 300 gigabases of sequencing data and 80 million or so unique TCR sequences were included in an early release covering about 700 HLA-typed donors. Besides the first cohort of around 700 subjects, a separate validation cohort made up of over 95 different subjects was used. A later genetic analysis used genome-wide SNP genotypes for about 65% of the 666 donors, treating that subset as a discovery cohort. Among the approximately 400 genotyped donors, 75% to 90% belonged to the genetic ancestry cluster associated with self-reported Caucasian donors. The later analysis used no new phenotypic data to find candidate immune exposures, relying instead on TCR beta sequences and their occurrence across donors. An earlier analysis of 587 of the donors used high-throughput TCR beta sequencing to judge whether each TCR beta V gene segment behaved as functional or pseudogenic. The number of donors typed differed by locus, with roughly 620-630 for A, B, C, DRB1 and DQB1, roughly 520 for DQA1, 600 to 610 for DPA1, and some 450 for DPB1. Four to six DR-DQ haplotypes were handled as single units for association and clustering because linkage in the cohort was strong. Among 300 to 500 genotyped donors of the cohort, an average of approximately 200,000 unique TCR beta nucleotide sequences was sequenced per donor, of which about 19% were non-productive. Donor age, sex, ethnicity and CMV serostatus were collected together with the repertoire data.

Reading from cysteine to phenylalanine, the CDR3 counts 13 amino acids. Only the CDR3 DNA is retained, 39 bases long and in frame from the first base. CDR1 and CDR2, per the germline V gene, are MDHEN and SYDVKM. Unmatched junction bases come to 5, with V trimmed by 6 bases and J by 4 bases. The research as a whole found: Across donors, most TCR sequences were observed very rarely, whereas some public TCRs were present in many individuals. According to the authors, the approach could potentially be generalized to other disease states and immunological phenotypes. The presence/absence analyses assumed that sequencing depth was roughly uniform across donors, and that assumption may not be true. A later analysis associated about 18,000 TCR beta sequences with specific HLA alleles at a false discovery rate of 0.05. According to a later analysis, parvovirus B19, influenza, CMV and Epstein-Barr virus appeared linked to several top co-occurrence clusters. A later genetic analysis reported fewer N-insertions in productive TCRs among donors in an Asian-associated ancestry cluster than the approximately 670-donor mean. An association between a missense DCLRE1C variant and V-gene and J-gene trimming of TCR beta chains was found in a later genetic analysis and replicated in an independent cohort. In a later analysis, TCR association rates were found to vary across HLA loci, with the most associated TCRs seen for DRB1 alleles and the fewest for HLA-C alleles. The classifier was reported to diagnose cytomegalovirus status with high specificity and sensitivity in both the original cohort and the validation cohort. In a later analysis, HLA-associated TCR beta chains showed more clonal expansion and lower generation probabilities than non-associated chains that were equally common. In an earlier analysis of more than 500 of the donors, most TCR beta V segments appeared in productive rearrangements about 87% or about 30% of the time, broadly matching IMGT annotations. Because HLA typing was missing for some donors at each locus, association tests included only the typed subset. When HLA alleles, especially DR and DQ, strongly co-occurred, TCR associations were difficult to assign to individual alleles. Because counts were too low, some 17 rarely observed V segments, including chromosome 9 orphons, were left out of the earlier analysis of about 500 of the donors. In the study, 150 to 200 TCR beta chains were listed as associated with cytomegalovirus. The sequencing pipeline was judged likely to have produced a cluster of highly shared sequence variants as a technical artifact. Three of the identified cytomegalovirus-associated TCR beta chains were confirmed in vitro to be specific for cytomegalovirus antigens. A further reported finding was that TCR beta sequences accurately predicted the HLA-A and HLA-B alleles for most subjects in the first cohort. According to a later analysis, most CMV-associated TCR beta chains appeared to be HLA-restricted, and the HLA associations seemed to be driven largely by CMV exposure. Linkage disequilibrium might explain the correlated functional status among segregating V segments, but an unknown experimental factor could not be excluded. The cohort was sequenced for TCR beta chains only, and without alpha or paired-chain data the features that could be detected were limited. The 87-base-pair reads could not distinguish some IMGT-functional V segments, including TRBV6-2 and TRBV6-3, so those segments were excluded. Immune exposure information for the cohort was limited to CMV serostatus.

The cohort comprised under 700 healthy bone marrow donors. All cohort members were sampled while nominally healthy, although unrecorded immune exposures were likely present. The donor was CMV seropositive and belonged to the group of some 290 seropositive cohort members. Each donor provided a peripheral blood sample, and peripheral blood mononuclear cells were used for TCR beta sequencing. Genomic DNA was extracted from the blood cell samples with the Qiagen DNeasy Blood Extraction Kit. The method was the immunoSEQ multiplex PCR assay. For the multiplex PCR, a mixture combining 60 forward primers for TCR Vbeta segments and 13 reverse primers for TCR Jbeta segments was used. A multiplex PCR assay on genomic DNA amplified the CDR3 region of rearranged TCR beta genes. The amplified TCR beta libraries were sequenced on the Illumina HiSeq System as 87-base-pair reads. The paper's data handling went like this. In a later analysis, some 80 million unique TCR beta chains were counted across the approximately 640 repertoires, and some 10 million of these chains were shared by at least two donors. A nearest-neighbor algorithm error-corrected the raw reads and collapsed the reads into unique sequences, merging closely related sequences to remove PCR and sequencing errors. To assign V, D and J gene segments, CDR3 sequences were aligned to IMGT reference sequences. Each retained sequence needed at least a six-nucleotide match to both a V gene segment and a J gene segment. A rearrangement counted as productive if the CDR3 had no stop codons and remained in frame with V and J, and every other rearrangement counted as non-productive. Following IMGT convention, CDR3 was defined as the stretch from the second conserved V-encoded cysteine to the conserved J-encoded phenylalanine. The earlier analysis of roughly 590 of the donors excluded any sequence lacking an unambiguous match to a single V gene segment. An earlier analysis of around 600 of the donors classified V segments as functional when productive rearrangements were above 56.7% and as segregating when the standard deviation between donors was above 5%. A statistical classification framework was developed to diagnose cytomegalovirus status using the catalog of TCR beta chain sequences. V and J gene assignment, in a later analysis, came from comparing TCR nucleotide sequences with IMGT/GENE-DB human TR gene sequences. Using the TCRdist pipeline, a later analysis assigned CDR3 sequences along with most-parsimonious VDJ recombination scenarios. In a later analysis, every TCR beta chain was defined by the combination of its CDR3 amino acid sequence and its V-gene family, and reads without a unique V-gene family were dropped. A later analysis removed 500 to 600 highly shared, low-generation-probability nucleotide sequences to deal with suspected cross-contamination and a sequencing artifact. In a later analysis, a clonal expansion index for each public chain was calculated from normalized within-repertoire ranks of inferred template counts. In a later analysis, generation probabilities were computed with a VDJ recombination model fitted to out-of-frame rearrangements, and the resulting probabilities were checked against IGoR. Hypergeometric tests were used in a later analysis to score TCR-TCR, TCR-HLA and TCR-CMV co-occurrence, with a repertoire-size bias correction applied to the TCR pairs. A later analysis estimated false discovery rates by permuting HLA or CMV assignments 20 times. In a later analysis, co-occurring TCRs were grouped with DBSCAN, and TCRdist sequence similarity was added when clustering was performed within HLA-allele-positive subsets. For co-occurrence clustering, repertoires with fewer than 30,000 or more than 120,000 public chains were excluded, along with 5 or 6 repertoires with anomalous nucleotide sharing. TCRdb retrieved this table from immuneACCESS and kept in-frame rearrangements only. Not all clones are present; in checked studies, unresolved V genes account for under half, and no reason is known for the remainder. V, J and clone size derive from that table, while D and trimming were established from the DNA sequence. The sample data list approximately 150,000 clones, and approximately 71% of these were observed just once. Around 10% of the sample is held by the ten biggest clonotypes.

Recombination connected TRBV28 to TRBJ2-7, with 8 middle bases fitting TRBD1. This clonotype originated in a man aged 18 to 29 in good health and CMV-seropositive. The specimen sequenced was PBMCs. The encoded CDR3 is CASRRQGNYEQYF. Here is the DNA: TGTGCCAGCAGAAGACAGGGGAATTACGAGCAGTACTTC.